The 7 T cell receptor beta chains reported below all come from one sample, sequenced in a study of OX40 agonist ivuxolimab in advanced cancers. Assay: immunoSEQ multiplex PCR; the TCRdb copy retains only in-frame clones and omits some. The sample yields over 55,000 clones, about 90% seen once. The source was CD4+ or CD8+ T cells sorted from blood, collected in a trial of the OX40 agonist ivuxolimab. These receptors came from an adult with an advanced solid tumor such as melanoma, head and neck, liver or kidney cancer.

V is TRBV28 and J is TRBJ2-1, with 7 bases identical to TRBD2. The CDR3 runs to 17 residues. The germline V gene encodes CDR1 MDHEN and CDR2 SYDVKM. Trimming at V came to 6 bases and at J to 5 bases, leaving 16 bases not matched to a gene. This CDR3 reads CASSPTGLAASDNEQFF. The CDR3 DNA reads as TGTGCCAGCAGCCCCACCGGGCTAGCGGCCTCAGACAATGAGCAGTTCTTC.

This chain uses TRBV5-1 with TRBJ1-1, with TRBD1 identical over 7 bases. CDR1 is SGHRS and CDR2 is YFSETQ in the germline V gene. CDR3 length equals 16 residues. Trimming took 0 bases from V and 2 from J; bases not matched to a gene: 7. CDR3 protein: CASSLGTGTVNTEAFF. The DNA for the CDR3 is TGCGCCAGCAGCTTGGGAACCGGGACAGTAAACACTGAAGCTTTCTTT. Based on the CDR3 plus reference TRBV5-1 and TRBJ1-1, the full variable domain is KAGVTQTPRYLIKTRGQQVTLSCSPISGHRSVSWYQQTPGQGLQFLFEYFSETQRNKGNFPGRFSGRQFSNSRSEMNVSTLELGDSALYLCASSLGTGTVNTEAFFGQGTRLTVV.

CDR3 region: CASTLGQSNSPLHF. The CDR3, as DNA: TGTGCCAGTACCTTAGGACAGAGTAATTCACCCCTCCACTTT. The chain has TRBV28 and TRBJ1-6; perhaps TRBD1 as D (6 bases). CDR3 size: 14 residues. The germline V and J ends were trimmed by 9 bases and 6 bases, with 15 bases remaining between them. Germline V lookup: CDR1 MDHEN, CDR2 SYDVKM.

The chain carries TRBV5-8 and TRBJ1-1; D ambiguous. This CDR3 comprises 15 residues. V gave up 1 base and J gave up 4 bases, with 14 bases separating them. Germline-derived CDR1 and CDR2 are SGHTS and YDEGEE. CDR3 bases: TGTGCCAGCAGCTTGAGGGAGGGATTAACCACTGAAGCTTTCTTT. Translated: CASSLREGLTTEAFF. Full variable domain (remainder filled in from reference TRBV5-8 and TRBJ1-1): EAGVTQSPTHLIKTRGQQATLRCSPISGHTSVYWYQQALGLGLQFLLWYDEGEERNRGNFPPRFSGRQFPNYSSELNVNALELEDSALYLCASSLREGLTTEAFFGQGTRLTVV.

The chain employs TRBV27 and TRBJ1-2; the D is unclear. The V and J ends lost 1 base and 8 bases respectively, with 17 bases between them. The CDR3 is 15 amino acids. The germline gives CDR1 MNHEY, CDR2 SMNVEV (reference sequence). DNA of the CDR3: TGTGCCAGCAGTTTATACATCGGGTCTGAGAAAGGCTACACCTTC. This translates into CASSLYIGSEKGYTF.

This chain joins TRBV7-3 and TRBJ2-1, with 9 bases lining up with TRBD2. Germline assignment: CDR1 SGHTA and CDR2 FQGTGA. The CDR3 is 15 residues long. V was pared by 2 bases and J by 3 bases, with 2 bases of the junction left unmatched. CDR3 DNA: TGTGCCAGCAGCTTAGCTAGCGGGAACTACAATGAGCAGTTCTTC. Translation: CASSLASGNYNEQFF.

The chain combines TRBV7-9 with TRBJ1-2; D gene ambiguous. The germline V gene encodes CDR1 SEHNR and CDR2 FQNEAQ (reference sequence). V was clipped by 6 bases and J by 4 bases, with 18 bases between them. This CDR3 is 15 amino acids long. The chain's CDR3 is CASRLTGSPFYGYTF. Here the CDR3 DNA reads TGTGCCAGCAGACTCACGGGTTCCCCCTTCTATGGCTACACCTTC. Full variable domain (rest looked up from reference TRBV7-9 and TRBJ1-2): DTGVSQNPRHKITKRGQNVTFRCDPISEHNRLYWYRQTLGQGPEFLTYFQNEAQLEKSRLLSDRFSAERPKGSFSTLEIQRTEQGDSAMYLCASRLTGSPFYGYTFGSGTRLTVV.